The next 22 T cell receptor beta chains were all read from a single sample in a study of shared clonotypes between healthy human individuals. The data were produced by immunoSEQ multiplex PCR, yet TCRdb's version contains in-frame clones alone and is incomplete. The table includes 600,000 or so clones, 98% detected once. It was CD45RO-negative cells, positively selected for CCR7, that made up naive CD8 cells, with terminally differentiated effector memory CD45RA+ cells excluded. The sample comprised naive CD8+ T cells sorted from blood. The receptors come from a man under 40 in good health.

The J gene is TRBJ2-7, the V gene TRBV7-9, with a possible D match to TRBD2 (5 bases). The CDR3 totals 15 residues. The germline CDR1 and CDR2 sequences are SEHNR and FQNEAQ (reference sequence). The germline V and J ends were trimmed by 1 base and 0 bases, with 10 bases remaining between them. The DNA of the CDR3 is TGTGCCAGCAGCTTAGTAGGCGAGGGCTCCTACGAGCAGTACTTC. Translation gives CASSLVGEGSYEQYF.

V and J are TRBV27 and TRBJ1-1; the D is unclear. V gave up 4 bases and J gave up 0 bases, with 15 bases separating them. Germline values: CDR1 MNHEY, CDR2 SMNVEV (reference sequence). CDR3 length: 16 residues. The CDR3 here is CASSSLTGILNTEAFF. CDR3 nucleotides: TGTGCCAGCAGTTCACTTACGGGGATACTGAACACTGAAGCTTTCTTT.

This rearrangement joins TRBV7-9 to TRBJ2-1; 7 bases align to TRBD1. The CDR3 loop spans 15 amino acids. Germline V gene sequence: CDR1 SEHNR, CDR2 FQNEAQ (reference sequence). The V segment lost 8 bases and the J segment 0 bases; nucleotides outside the gene matches: 7. The CDR3 bases are TGTGCCAGCTATTACAGGGGATTCTCCTACAATGAGCAGTTCTTC. Translated, it gives CASYYRGFSYNEQFF.

The chain is built from TRBV27 and TRBJ2-1, with a tentative D call TRBD1 (5 bases). This CDR3 is built from 13 residues. Germline loops: CDR1 MNHEY, CDR2 SMNVEV (reference sequence). V was trimmed by 3 bases and J by 6 bases, leaving 9 bases between them. CDR3 region: CASSLGRANEQFF. The DNA of the CDR3 is TGTGCCAGCAGTTTGGGCAGGGCCAATGAGCAGTTCTTC.

This chain links TRBV16 with TRBJ1-1, with TRBD1 as a possible D gene (5 bases). Germline CDR1 reads KGHSY; CDR2 reads FQNENV. Trimming cost V 0 bases and J 3 bases, with 11 bases left between them. The CDR3 contains 15 residues. The CDR3 reads CASSQSAGLDTEAFF. In DNA, the CDR3 is TGTGCCAGCAGCCAATCGGCAGGGCTAGACACTGAAGCTTTCTTT.

This chain connects TRBV19 to TRBJ1-5; D is ambiguous. CDR1 is LNHDA, CDR2 SQIVND, per germline (reference sequence). CDR3 length: 16 residues. V gave up 5 bases and J gave up 1 base, with 15 bases separating them. The CDR3 DNA is TGTGCCAGTAGTCTTAGGGAGAAGGTGAGCAATCAGCCCCAGCATTTT. The encoded protein is CASSLREKVSNQPQHF.

The J gene is TRBJ2-1, the V gene TRBV13; TRBD2 might be the D (6 bases). The germline V and J ends were trimmed by 0 bases and 0 bases, with 12 bases remaining between them. The CDR3 sequence is 17 residues long. Germline V lookup: CDR1 PRHDT, CDR2 FYEKMQ (reference sequence). The CDR3 DNA reads as TGTGCCAGCAGCTTAGGCCTACTCGGGAGCTCCTACAATGAGCAGTTCTTC. It codes for CASSLGLLGSSYNEQFF.

The gene calls are TRBV11-3 and TRBJ2-7; 11 bases are a match to TRBD2. Germline CDR1 is SGHNT and CDR2 is YENEEA. There are 14 residues in the CDR3. V gave up 5 bases and J gave up 3 bases; unmatched junction bases: 3. The CDR3 here is CASSRTSGSYEQYF. The CDR3 DNA sequence: TGTGCCAGCAGCCGTACTAGCGGGAGCTACGAGCAGTACTTC. Full variable domain (remainder filled in from reference TRBV11-3 and TRBJ2-7): EAGVVQSPRYKIIEKKQPVAFWCNPISGHNTLYWYLQNLGQGPELLIRYENEEAVDDSQLPKDRFSAERLKGVDSTLKIQPAELGDSAVYLCASSRTSGSYEQYFGPGTRLTVT.

The V gene is TRBV7-9, the J gene TRBJ2-7; a weak D match, TRBD2 (6 bases). Trimming removed 2 bases at V and 3 bases at J, with 14 bases between. CDR1 and CDR2 from the germline V gene are SEHNR and FQNEAQ (reference sequence). The CDR3 runs to 15 residues. CDR3 bases: TGTGCCAGCAGCTTACCGGCGGGAATGGACTACGAGCAGTACTTC. The encoded protein is CASSLPAGMDYEQYF.

The chain has TRBV7-9 and TRBJ2-7; D is perhaps TRBD1 or TRBD2 (5 bases each). CDR1 SEHNR and CDR2 FQNEAQ come from the germline V gene (reference sequence). The V and J ends lost 6 bases and 2 bases respectively, with 20 bases between them. The CDR3 covers 16 residues. CDR3 sequence: CASSNTFGDGAYEQYF. The CDR3 coding sequence is TGTGCCAGCAGTAACACGTTCGGGGACGGTGCCTACGAGCAGTACTTC. Supplemented by reference TRBV7-9 and TRBJ2-7, the full variable domain reads DTGVSQNPRHKITKRGQNVTFRCDPISEHNRLYWYRQTLGQGPEFLTYFQNEAQLEKSRLLSDRFSAERPKGSFSTLEIQRTEQGDSAMYLCASSNTFGDGAYEQYFGPGTRLTVT.

In this sample, this clone turned up once. This sequence joins TRBV11-3 and TRBJ2-3; D is unresolved. Germline V gene data show CDR1 as SGHNT and CDR2 as YENEEA. V lost 5 bases, J lost 0 bases, and 3 bases lay in between. CDR3 size: 12 residues. CDR3 amino acids: CASSDSTDTQYF. The CDR3 DNA is TGTGCCAGCAGCGATAGCACAGATACGCAGTATTTT. The full variable domain, completed using reference TRBV11-3 and TRBJ2-3, is EAGVVQSPRYKIIEKKQPVAFWCNPISGHNTLYWYLQNLGQGPELLIRYENEEAVDDSQLPKDRFSAERLKGVDSTLKIQPAELGDSAVYLCASSDSTDTQYFGPGTRLTVL.

This clone was picked up one time. The chain links TRBV7-9 to TRBJ2-7, with D unclear. The ends were cut back, 2 bases at V and 3 bases at J, with 8 bases in the middle. The CDR3 is 13 amino acids. The germline gives CDR1 SEHNR, CDR2 FQNEAQ (reference sequence). CDR3 DNA sequence: TGTGCCAGCAGCTTATTGTTAGGCTACGAGCAGTACTTC. It encodes CASSLLLGYEQYF. Full variable domain (rest looked up from reference TRBV7-9 and TRBJ2-7): DTGVSQNPRHKITKRGQNVTFRCDPISEHNRLYWYRQTLGQGPEFLTYFQNEAQLEKSRLLSDRFSAERPKGSFSTLEIQRTEQGDSAMYLCASSLLLGYEQYFGPGTRLTVT.

The J gene is TRBJ2-1, the V gene TRBV11-2, with 7 bases that match TRBD2. There are 14 residues in the CDR3. Trimming removed 11 bases from V and 2 bases from J; junction bases left unmatched: 9. CDR1 and CDR2 (germline): SGHAT, FQNNGV. The CDR3 DNA is TGTGCCTCGGATGGGGGAGGGACCTACAATGAGCAGTTCTTC. It specifies CASDGGGTYNEQFF.

This clone was recorded only once. The genes are TRBV19 and TRBJ1-2; TRBD1 agrees at 8 bases. The CDR3 is 15 residues long. With V trimmed by 5 bases and J by 3 bases, 8 bases remained unmatched. In germline, CDR1 is LNHDA, CDR2 SQIVND (reference sequence). The CDR3 nucleotides are TGTGCCAGTAGTTTAGGACAGGGTCCATACTATGGCTACACCTTC. Residues: CASSLGQGPYYGYTF.

The chain combines TRBV13 with TRBJ2-5, with TRBD2 matching over 10 bases. The CDR3 has 18 amino acids. Germline V gene lookup returns CDR1 PRHDT and CDR2 FYEKMQ (reference sequence). The trim removed 5 bases at V and 3 bases at J, leaving 15 bases unmatched. The CDR3 protein is CASSRKASGRVVEETQYF. CDR3 nucleotides: TGTGCCAGCAGCCGAAAGGCTAGCGGGAGAGTTGTAGAAGAGACCCAGTACTTC.

The chain recombines TRBV4-3 with TRBJ2-2; TRBD1 matches at 8 bases. With V trimmed by 3 bases and J by 1 base, 7 bases remained unmatched. Germline V gene lookup returns CDR1 LGHNA and CDR2 YSLEER. The CDR3 is made up of 17 amino acids. In nucleotides, the CDR3 is TGCGCCAGCAGCCACGGAAGGACAGGGCTGAACACCGGGGAGCTGTTTTTT. Translating gives CASSHGRTGLNTGELFF.

As concerns this clone: At the DNA level, this CDR3 is encoded by other sequences in the same sample as well. The chain combines TRBV18 with TRBJ2-7; perhaps TRBD2 as D (5 bases). The CDR3 is made up of 13 amino acids. The V gene lost 2 bases and the J gene lost 4 bases, with 9 bases spanning the gap. Germline-derived CDR1 and CDR2 are KGHSH and LQKENI. The CDR3 spells CASSPSGNYEQYF. Written as DNA, the CDR3 is TGTGCCAGCTCACCATCGGGGAATTACGAGCAGTACTTC.

V and J are TRBV4-1 and TRBJ2-3, with no clear D. In germline, CDR1 is MGHRA, CDR2 YSYEKL. CDR3 length equals 13 residues. V gave up 1 base and J gave up 10 bases, with 12 bases separating them. The CDR3: CASSQGGFRSQYF. CDR3 DNA: TGCGCCAGCAGCCAAGGGGGATTCCGATCGCAGTATTTT.

The chain employs TRBV29-1 and TRBJ2-3; 10 bases are shared with TRBD1. This CDR3 spans 17 amino acids. The V gene end was trimmed by 6 bases and the J gene end by 1 base; junction bases not matched to a gene: 13. The V gene's germline CDR1 is SQVTM and CDR2 ANQGSEA. The CDR3 here is CSVSGTGDRVGTDTQYF. Here the CDR3 DNA reads TGCAGCGTGTCCGGGACAGGGGACCGAGTGGGCACAGATACGCAGTATTTT.

The chain joins TRBV6-5 to TRBJ1-1; the D is unclear. The CDR3 runs to 14 residues. CDR1 is MNHEY, CDR2 SVGAGI, per germline. V lost 4 bases and J lost 0, with 9 bases in between. Here the CDR3 reads CASSSSSVNTEAFF. The DNA of the CDR3 is TGTGCCAGCAGTTCTTCCAGTGTGAACACTGAAGCTTTCTTT.

Comments on this clone: This CDR3 is also generated by other DNA sequences in the sample. The rearrangement uses TRBV5-1 and TRBJ2-3; D gene ambiguous. The CDR3 has 14 amino acids. The V end was cut by 0 bases, the J end by 1 base, with 6 bases between. Germline V gene data show CDR1 as SGHRS and CDR2 as YFSETQ. CDR3 coding DNA: TGCGCCAGCAGCTTGGTAGTCGGCACAGATACGCAGTATTTT. It translates to CASSLVVGTDTQYF.

The chain couples TRBV5-5 to TRBJ2-7; 11 nucleotides match TRBD2. The V segment lost 3 bases and the J segment 3 bases; nucleotides outside the gene matches: 8. In germline, CDR1 is SGHKS, CDR2 YYEKEE (reference sequence). This CDR3 is built from 16 residues. The CDR3 DNA sequence: TGTGCCAGCAGCTCGGGAAGGGGACTAGCGGACTACGAGCAGTACTTC. The encoded protein is CASSSGRGLADYEQYF. The full variable domain, completed using reference TRBV5-5 and TRBJ2-7, is DAGVTQSPTHLIKTRGQQVTLRCSPISGHKSVSWYQQVLGQGPQFIFQYYEKEERGRGNFPDRFSARQFPNYSSELNVNALLLGDSALYLCASSSGRGLADYEQYFGPGTRLTVT.